This T cell receptor beta chain originates from a study of blood T cells in healthy people across ages. Study-wide findings and caveats: A strong correlation was found between TCR beta diversity and the percentage of naive T cells.

Each donor was a healthy Caucasian individual from Russia, aged about 6 to 100. A second PCR, run for about 7 to 11 cycles, used a sample-barcoded 5' primer plus a J-beta primer mix. TCRdb redid the calling of the 5' RACE reads with MiXCR, one entry per CDR3 protein. Of roughly 800,000 distinct CDR3 sequences listed, roughly 24% are singletons. This clonotype was seen more than once but under ten times. Its antigen is undetermined. Germline V lookup: CDR1 SGHRS, CDR2 YFSETQ. V dropped 0 bases and J dropped 0; count of bases not matched to a gene: 3. There are 16 residues in the CDR3. This same sample was also taken into another study, of T cells of mothers and their children. That paper adds: In both related and unrelated pairs, TCR recombination output is shaped similarly by thymic selection. Related mother-child pairs shared marginally more repertoire than unrelated pairs, though not significantly.

This chain uses TRBV5-1 with TRBJ2-3; TRBD2 matches at 8 bases. This receptor was obtained from a boy younger than 18 in good health. What was sequenced was blood. The CDR3 nucleotides are TGCGCCAGCAGCTTGGCCGGGGGGGTAAGCACAGATACGCAGTATTTT. As protein: CASSLAGGVSTDTQYF. Combining the CDR3 with reference TRBV5-1 and TRBJ2-3 gives the whole variable domain KAGVTQTPRYLIKTRGQQVTLSCSPISGHRSVSWYQQTPGQGLQFLFEYFSETQRNKGNFPGRFSGRQFSNSRSEMNVSTLELGDSALYLCASSLAGGVSTDTQYFGPGTRLTVL.